This T cell receptor (beta chain) was documented in a study of blood T cell repertoires in COVID-19. Sequencing was performed with immunoSEQ multiplex PCR; in TCRdb, only in-frame clones are kept and a portion is missing. The sample contains nearly 110,000 clones, around 89% of which appear only once. This CDR3 has 15 amino acids. The V gene's germline CDR1 is MNHEY and CDR2 SVGAGI. Trimming at V came to 10 bases and at J to 5 bases, leaving 14 bases not matched to a gene. The material sequenced was peripheral blood. The TCR sequence derives from a middle-aged man with active or convalescent COVID-19. The chain joins TRBV6-5 to TRBJ2-5; 9 bases fit TRBD1. The CDR3 DNA is TGTGCCACCACCCCTGGGACAGGGATATGGGAGACCCAGTACTTC. As protein: CATTPGTGIWETQYF.